This TCR beta chain was identified during a study of molecular identifiers for immune sequencing clone quantification. Study observations and caveats: Among effectors, clones above 20 RNA copies held over 97% of molecules; among naive cells, under 1%.

The germline V gene encodes CDR1 SGDLS and CDR2 YYNGEE. V shed 5 bases, J shed 7 bases, and the junction held 9 bases outside the gene matches. This CDR3 has 14 amino acids. This clonotype was recorded many times. What it binds is unknown. Between roughly 19,000 and 1,000,000 sorted cells, with 10%, 30% or 50% RNA, yielded naive CD8 libraries. Sorting captured naive CD8 T cells as CD8+CD4-CCR7+CD45RA+. Preparation of the bulk TCR libraries relied on previously described methods and listed TCR primers. Using its own MiXCR run on the PCR reads, TCRdb lists one record per CDR3 protein. There are more than 550,000 distinct CDR3 sequences in the sample; over 25% occur only once, and about 0.78% lies in the top ten.

The clonotype originates from a human donor in good health. Some libraries in this study had Jurkat cell RNA spiked in. The chain employs TRBV9 and TRBJ1-5, with 7 bases lining up with TRBD1. Sequencing was carried out using naive CD8+ T cells from blood, with Jurkat cell RNA spiked in. Subset defined: FACS-sorted CD8+CD4-CCR7+CD45RA+ naive T cells. CDR3 in DNA: TGTGCCAGCAGTCCGACAGGGTCACGGCAGCCCCAGCATTTT. This translates into CASSPTGSRQPQHF.